The subject of this entry is one T cell receptor beta chain. Its antigen remains unknown. Other DNA sequences within the sample encode an identical CDR3. This sample is drawn from a study of shared clonotypes between healthy human individuals. General study results and limits: An anticipated effect of sequencing depth on clonotype sharing among donors was recognized.

Ten immunoSEQ deep assay plates were used by the authors to sequence unsorted PBMC DNA. Assay used: immunoSEQ multiplex PCR; TCRdb lists only in-frame clones, some missing. The sample records about 460,000 clones, around 77% being singletons. Sequencing was carried out using PBMCs. The sequence derives from a woman aged 40-49 years in good health. Some clones in this sample may be carry-over from other donors' samples.

The CDR3 coding sequence is TGCGCCAGCAGCCCCCGGACAGGGGGCTACGAGCAGTACTTC. Encoded protein: CASSPRTGGYEQYF. The rearrangement joins TRBV5-1 to TRBJ2-7, with 10 bases that match TRBD1. Germline CDR1 is SGHRS and CDR2 is YFSETQ. Unmatched junction bases numbered 4, after V lost 4 bases and J lost 3 bases. The length of the CDR3 is 14 residues.